This TCR beta chain was recorded in a study of blood T cell repertoires in COVID-19 (dated by TCRdb to the early 2020s). For context, the study as a whole: Samples covering the acute and convalescent phases of COVID-19 were provided by collaborators in the United States, Italy and Spain. Deeply sampled blood TCRbeta repertoires from subjects exposed to, actively infected with, or recovered from COVID-19 were included in the dataset. The repertoires were made available in a free public database intended to serve as a resource for research on the immune response to SARS-CoV-2. Where available, HLA class I and class II types were taken from metadata supplied by the sample provider and were not determined by assay-based typing. The prospective study material was composed of cDNA or gDNA derived from T cells, B-cell-depleted T cells, or PBMCs. The samples were drawn from two sources: the first 160 participants of the ongoing ImmuneRACE study, and approximately 1,300 subjects contributed by 6 global collaborators. A de-identified subject ID, COVID-19 status, age in years and sex were almost always included in the sample metadata.

From a lookup of the germline V gene, CDR1 and CDR2 are MDHEN and SYDVKM. V lost 3 bases and J lost 6 bases; the stretch between them is 9 bases long. The CDR3 measures 14 amino acids from cysteine to phenylalanine. CDR3 DNA only is kept here, 42 bases in frame from base 1. Comments on this clone: The specificity of this receptor is unknown. One base away there is no much larger clone; base qualities are not given.

TCRbeta CDR3 regions were amplified from genomic DNA using the immunoSEQ Assay, a bias-controlled multiplex PCR. The original methods were these. The number of nucleated cells in each sample was estimated by amplification of reference gene primers within the assay. To quantify the absolute abundance of each unique TCRbeta CDR3 rearrangement, sequence reads were collapsed and filtered. For each sample, productive Simpson clonality was calculated by taking the square root of Simpson's diversity index across productive rearrangements. The immuneACCESS repertoire file appears here via TCRdb, limited to in-frame rearrangements. These files lack a portion of the clones; in checked studies, under half of the deficit traces to unresolved V genes, and the cause of the others is not known. V and J calls and clone size are given by that table; D and trimming were obtained from the DNA. This sample lists 55,000 to 75,000 clones; 81% were detected once. The leading ten clones occupy around a tenth of the sample.

The collaborating institutions used their own protocols to collect whole blood in K2EDTA tubes. For TCRbeta analysis, collaborators shipped samples as frozen whole blood, isolated PBMCs, or DNA extracted from either of those sample types. Broader findings and caveats from the paper: The quantity of clinical and demographic metadata differed by source and by participant and was supplied without curation.

The rearranged chain carries TRBV28 and TRBJ1-6, with the D gene not confidently named. The clonotype comes from a human donor in a cohort sampled during active COVID-19. Input material: peripheral blood. The encoded CDR3 is CASSLTTGNSPLHF. The DNA reads TGTGCCAGCAGTTTGACTACCGGTAATTCACCCCTCCACTTT.